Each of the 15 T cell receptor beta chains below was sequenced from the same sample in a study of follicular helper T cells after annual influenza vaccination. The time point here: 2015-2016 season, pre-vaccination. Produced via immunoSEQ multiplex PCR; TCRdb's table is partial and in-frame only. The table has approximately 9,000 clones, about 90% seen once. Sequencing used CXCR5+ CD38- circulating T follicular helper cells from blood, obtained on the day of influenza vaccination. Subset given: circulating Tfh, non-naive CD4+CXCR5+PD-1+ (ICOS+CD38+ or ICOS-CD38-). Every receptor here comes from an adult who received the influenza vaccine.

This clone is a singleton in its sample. The CDR3 reads CAISEGGNEQFF. Here the CDR3 DNA reads TGTGCCATCAGTGAAGGCGGCAATGAGCAGTTCTTC. J is TRBJ2-1 and V is TRBV10-3, with no clear D. In germline, CDR1 is ENHRY, CDR2 SYGVKD. The CDR3 totals 12 residues. V was pared by 3 bases and J by 6 bases, with 6 bases between.

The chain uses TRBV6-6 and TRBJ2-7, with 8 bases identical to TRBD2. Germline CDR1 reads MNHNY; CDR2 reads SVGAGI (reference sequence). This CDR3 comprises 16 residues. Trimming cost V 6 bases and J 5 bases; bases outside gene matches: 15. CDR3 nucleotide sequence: TGTGCCAGCAGAGGAAATCCGTGGACTAGCCCGCACGAGCAGTACTTC. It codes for CASRGNPWTSPHEQYF.

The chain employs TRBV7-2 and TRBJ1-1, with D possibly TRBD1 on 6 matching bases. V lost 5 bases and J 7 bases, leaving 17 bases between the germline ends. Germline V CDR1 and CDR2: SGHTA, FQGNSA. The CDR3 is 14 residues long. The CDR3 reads CASSPTGSVGEAFF. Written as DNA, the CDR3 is TGTGCCAGCAGCCCAACAGGGTCTGTGGGTGAAGCTTTCTTT.

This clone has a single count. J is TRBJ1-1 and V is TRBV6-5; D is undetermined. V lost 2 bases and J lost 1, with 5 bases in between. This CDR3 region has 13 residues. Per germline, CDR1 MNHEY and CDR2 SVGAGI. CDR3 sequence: CASSYGGNTEAFF. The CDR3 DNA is TGTGCCAGCAGTTACGGCGGGAACACTGAAGCTTTCTTT.

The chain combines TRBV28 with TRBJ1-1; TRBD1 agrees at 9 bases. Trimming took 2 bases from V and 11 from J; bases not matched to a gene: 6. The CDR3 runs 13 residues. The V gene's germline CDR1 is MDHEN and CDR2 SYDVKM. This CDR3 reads CASSLKGQGYAFF. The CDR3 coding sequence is TGTGCCAGCAGTTTAAAGGGACAGGGCTACGCTTTCTTT.

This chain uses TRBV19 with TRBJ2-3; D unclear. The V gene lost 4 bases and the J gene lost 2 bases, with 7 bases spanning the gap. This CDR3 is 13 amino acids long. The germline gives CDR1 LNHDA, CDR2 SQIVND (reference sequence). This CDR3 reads CASSKGYTDTQYF. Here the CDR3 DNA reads TGTGCCAGTAGTAAAGGTTACACAGATACGCAGTATTTT.

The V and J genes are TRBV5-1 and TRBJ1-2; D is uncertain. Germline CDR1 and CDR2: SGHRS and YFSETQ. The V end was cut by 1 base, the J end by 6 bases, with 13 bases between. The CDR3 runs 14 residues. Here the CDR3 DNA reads TGCGCCAGCAGCTTGTGGGATAACGGGAATGGCTACACCTTC. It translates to CASSLWDNGNGYTF.

The DNA for the CDR3 is TGTGCCAGCTTAGTGACTATCTCGCGAAAGACCTATGGCTACACCTTC. It yields the protein CASLVTISRKTYGYTF. The chain couples TRBV5-5 to TRBJ1-2, with D unclear. V was trimmed by 7 bases and J by 4 bases, leaving 23 bases between them. Germline values: CDR1 SGHKS, CDR2 YYEKEE (reference sequence). The CDR3 is 16 residues long.

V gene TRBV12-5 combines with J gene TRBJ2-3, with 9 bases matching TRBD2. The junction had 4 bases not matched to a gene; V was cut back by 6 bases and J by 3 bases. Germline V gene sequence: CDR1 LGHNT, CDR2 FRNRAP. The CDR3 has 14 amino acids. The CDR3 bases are TGTGCTAGTGGAGGAGCGGGGGGTACAGATACGCAGTATTTT. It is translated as CASGGAGGTDTQYF.

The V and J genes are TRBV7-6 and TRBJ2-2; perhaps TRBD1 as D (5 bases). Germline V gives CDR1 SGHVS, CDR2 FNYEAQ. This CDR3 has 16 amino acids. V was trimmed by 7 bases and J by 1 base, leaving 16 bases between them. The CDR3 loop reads CASTQSGPGNTGELFF. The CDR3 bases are TGTGCCAGCACCCAATCAGGGCCAGGGAACACCGGGGAGCTGTTTTTT.

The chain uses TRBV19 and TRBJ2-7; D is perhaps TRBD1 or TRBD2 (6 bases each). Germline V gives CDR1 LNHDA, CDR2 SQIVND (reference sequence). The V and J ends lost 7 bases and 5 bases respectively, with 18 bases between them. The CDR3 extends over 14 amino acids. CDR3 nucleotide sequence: TGTGCCAGTACCCCGGAGGGGGGCAGCGACGAGCAGTACTTC. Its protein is CASTPEGGSDEQYF.

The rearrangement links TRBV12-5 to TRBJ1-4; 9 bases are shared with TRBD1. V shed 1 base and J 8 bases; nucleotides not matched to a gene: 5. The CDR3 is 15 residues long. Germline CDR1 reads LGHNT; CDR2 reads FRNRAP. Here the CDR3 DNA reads TGTGCTAGTGGTTTGGGGACAGGGGAGGGCGAAAAACTGTTTTTT. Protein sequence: CASGLGTGEGEKLFF. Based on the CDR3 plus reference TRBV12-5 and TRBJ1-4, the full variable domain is DARVTQTPRHKVTEMGQEVTMRCQPILGHNTVFWYRQTMMQGLELLAYFRNRAPLDDSGMPKDRFSAEMPDATLATLKIQPSEPRDSAVYFCASGLGTGEGEKLFFGSGTQLSVL.

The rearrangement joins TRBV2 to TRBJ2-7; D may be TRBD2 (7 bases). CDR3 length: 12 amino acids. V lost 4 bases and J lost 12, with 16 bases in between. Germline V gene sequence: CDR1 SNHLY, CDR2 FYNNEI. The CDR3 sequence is CASSGEGGMPYF. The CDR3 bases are TGTGCCAGCAGTGGTGAGGGGGGGATGCCGTACTTC.

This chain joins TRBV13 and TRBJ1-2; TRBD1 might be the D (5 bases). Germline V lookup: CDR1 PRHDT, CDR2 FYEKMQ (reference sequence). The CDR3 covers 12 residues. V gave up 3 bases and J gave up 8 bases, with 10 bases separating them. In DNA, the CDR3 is TGTGCCAGCAGCTTGGGCAGGGAGGGCTACACCTTC. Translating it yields CASSLGREGYTF.

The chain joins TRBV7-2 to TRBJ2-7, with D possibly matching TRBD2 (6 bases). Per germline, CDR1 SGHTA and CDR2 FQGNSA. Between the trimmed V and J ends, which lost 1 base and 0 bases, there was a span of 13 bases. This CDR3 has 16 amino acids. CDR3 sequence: CASSLGSGGSSYEQYF. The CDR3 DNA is TGTGCCAGCAGCTTAGGTAGTGGGGGGAGCTCCTACGAGCAGTACTTC.